The 5 T cell receptor beta chains below all came from one sample that was sequenced in a study of long-term antiretroviral therapy in people with HIV. At the survey level, the v3.0 immunoSEQ assay was run. This table comes from immunoSEQ multiplex PCR, and its TCRdb copy is limited to in-frame clones, with some not included. The repertoire consists of 25,000 to 30,000 clones, with roughly 80% occurring once and the leading ten covering around 8.3%. This material consisted of unsorted PBMCs, taken 3 years after starting antiretroviral therapy. The receptors here all came from a man between 35 and 55 years old with HIV.

The chain carries TRBV7-8 and TRBJ2-1; TRBD1 is a possible D gene (6 bases). The CDR3 contains 17 residues. Germline loops: CDR1 SGHVS, CDR2 FQNEAQ. The ends were cut back, 8 bases at V and 2 bases at J, with 22 bases in the middle. CDR3 bases: TGTGCCAGCGGTCGATTTTCGGCGCCAGGGGCCTACAATGAGCAGTTCTTC. Encoded protein: CASGRFSAPGAYNEQFF.

Here the CDR3 reads CASTPSGGAETQYF. CDR3 DNA: TGTGCCAGCACGCCCAGCGGGGGGGCCGAGACCCAGTACTTC. This chain joins TRBV6-5 and TRBJ2-5, with 10 bases that match TRBD2. The CDR3 has 14 amino acids. Trimming took 7 bases from V and 5 from J; bases not matched to a gene: 7. Germline assignment: CDR1 MNHEY and CDR2 SVGAGI.

The genes are TRBV4-3 and TRBJ2-7; TRBD1 matches at 8 bases. CDR3 length: 14 residues. V trimming: 3 bases; J trimming: 3 bases; junction bases outside the gene matches: 4. Germline-derived CDR1 and CDR2 are LGHNA and YSLEER. The CDR3 DNA follows: TGCGCCAGCAGCCAGTGGACAGGGTACTACGAGCAGTACTTC. The encoded protein is CASSQWTGYYEQYF.

The table lists this clone with a count of one. The V call is TRBV5-4, the J call TRBJ2-3; TRBD2 matches at 7 bases. The CDR3 loop spans 14 amino acids. Germline assignment: CDR1 SGHNT and CDR2 YYREEE (reference sequence). V was pared by 3 bases and J by 2 bases, with 3 bases of the junction left unmatched. The CDR3 reads CASSSRDYTDTQYF. The CDR3 region has the DNA TGTGCCAGCAGCTCCCGGGACTACACAGATACGCAGTATTTT.

This clone showed up just a few times. This chain links TRBV7-6 with TRBJ2-2, with D maybe TRBD1 (6 bases). Trimming stripped 3 bases from V and 2 bases from J, with 13 bases between. The CDR3 consists of 16 residues. Germline lookup yields CDR1 SGHVS and CDR2 FNYEAQ. The CDR3: CASSFPGTRNTGELFF. The CDR3 DNA sequence: TGTGCCAGCAGCTTCCCCGGGACAAGAAACACCGGGGAGCTGTTTTTT.